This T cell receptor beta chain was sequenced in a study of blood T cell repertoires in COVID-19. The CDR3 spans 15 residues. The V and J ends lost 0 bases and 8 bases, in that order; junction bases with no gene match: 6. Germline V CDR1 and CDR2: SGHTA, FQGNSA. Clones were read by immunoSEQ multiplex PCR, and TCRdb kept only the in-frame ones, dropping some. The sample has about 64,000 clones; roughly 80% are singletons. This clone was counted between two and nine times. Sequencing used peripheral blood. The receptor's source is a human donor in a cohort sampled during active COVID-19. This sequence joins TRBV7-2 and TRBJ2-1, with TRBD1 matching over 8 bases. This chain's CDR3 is CASSLAGQGADEQFF. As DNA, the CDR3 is TGTGCCAGCAGCTTAGCCGGGCAGGGGGCGGATGAGCAGTTCTTC.